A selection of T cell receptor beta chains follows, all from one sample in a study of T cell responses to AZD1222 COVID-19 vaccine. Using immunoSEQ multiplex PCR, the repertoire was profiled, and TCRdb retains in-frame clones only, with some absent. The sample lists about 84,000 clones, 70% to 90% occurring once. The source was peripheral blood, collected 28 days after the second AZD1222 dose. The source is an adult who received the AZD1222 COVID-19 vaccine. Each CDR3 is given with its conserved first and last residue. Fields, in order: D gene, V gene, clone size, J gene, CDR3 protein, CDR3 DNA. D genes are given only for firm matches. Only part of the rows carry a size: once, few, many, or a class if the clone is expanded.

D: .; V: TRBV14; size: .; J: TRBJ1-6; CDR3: CASSQSIQGSSPLHF; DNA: TGTGCCAGCAGCCAATCTATCCAGGGGTCTTCACCCCTCCACTTT
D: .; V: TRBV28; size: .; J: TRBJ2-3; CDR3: CASSLGGRLLDTQYF; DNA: TGTGCCAGCAGTTTAGGAGGGAGGTTGCTAGATACGCAGTATTTT
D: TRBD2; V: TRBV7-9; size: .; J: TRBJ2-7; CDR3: CASSLDGGRLHEQYF; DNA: TGTGCCAGCAGCTTAGACGGCGGGAGGTTACACGAGCAGTACTTC
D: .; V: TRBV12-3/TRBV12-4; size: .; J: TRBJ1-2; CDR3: CASSTTGFHGYTF; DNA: TGTGCCAGCAGCACCACAGGGTTTCATGGCTACACCTTC
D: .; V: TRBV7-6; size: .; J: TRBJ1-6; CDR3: CASSFGIRDNSPLHF; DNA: TGTGCCAGCAGCTTTGGGATCAGGGATAATTCACCCCTCCACTTT
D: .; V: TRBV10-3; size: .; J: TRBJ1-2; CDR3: CAIRGPVRNRANYGYTF; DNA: TGTGCCATCAGGGGCCCGGTTAGGAACCGCGCTAACTATGGCTACACCTTC
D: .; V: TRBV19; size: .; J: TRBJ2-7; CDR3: CASSYSDLSDAQYF; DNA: TGTGCCAGTAGTTATTCGGACCTATCAGACGCCCAGTACTTC
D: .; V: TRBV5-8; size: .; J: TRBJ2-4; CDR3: CASNTPGVAKNIQYF; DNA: TGTGCCAGCAACACCCCAGGGGTGGCCAAAAACATTCAGTACTTC
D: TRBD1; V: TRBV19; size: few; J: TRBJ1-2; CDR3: CASADRGLYGYTF; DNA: TGTGCCAGTGCGGACAGGGGGCTTTATGGCTACACCTTC
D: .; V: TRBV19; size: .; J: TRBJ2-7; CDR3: CASSIGAYYEQYF; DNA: TGTGCCAGTAGTATAGGCGCGTACTACGAGCAGTACTTC
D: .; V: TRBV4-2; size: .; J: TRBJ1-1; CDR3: CASSEGAENTEAFF; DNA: TGTGCCAGCAGCGAGGGTGCGGAGAACACTGAAGCTTTCTTT
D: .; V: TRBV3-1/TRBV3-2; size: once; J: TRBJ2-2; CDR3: CASSQDGVTGELFF; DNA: TGTGCCAGCAGCCAAGACGGAGTCACCGGGGAGCTGTTTTTT
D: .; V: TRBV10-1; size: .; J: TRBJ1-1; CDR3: CASSPGTAGLMNTEAFF; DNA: TGCGCCAGCAGCCCCGGGACGGCTGGGCTAATGAACACTGAAGCTTTCTTT
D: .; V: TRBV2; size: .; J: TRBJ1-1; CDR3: CASSEVSVNTEAFF; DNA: TGTGCCAGCAGTGAAGTATCGGTGAACACTGAAGCTTTCTTT
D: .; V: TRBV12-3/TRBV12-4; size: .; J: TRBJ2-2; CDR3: CASSAIWIGELFF; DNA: TGTGCCAGCAGCGCTATATGGATCGGGGAGCTGTTTTTT
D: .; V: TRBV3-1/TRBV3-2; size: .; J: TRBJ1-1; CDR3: CASSQETPNTEAFF; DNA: TGTGCCAGCAGCCAAGAGACACCTAACACTGAAGCTTTCTTT
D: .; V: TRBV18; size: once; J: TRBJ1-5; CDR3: CASSPGRGGNQPQHF; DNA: TGTGCCAGCTCACCGGGCAGGGGAGGCAATCAGCCCCAGCATTTT
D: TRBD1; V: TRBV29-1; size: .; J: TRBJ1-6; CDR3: CSVQGANNSPLHF; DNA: TGCAGCGTTCAGGGGGCCAATAATTCACCCCTCCACTTT
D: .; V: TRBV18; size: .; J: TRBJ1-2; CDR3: CASSPGGDGYTF; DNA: TGTGCCAGCTCACCAGGGGGCGATGGCTACACCTTC
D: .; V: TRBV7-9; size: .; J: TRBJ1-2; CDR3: CASSPGDRGYTF; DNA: TGTGCCAGCAGCCCTGGGGACCGCGGCTACACCTTC
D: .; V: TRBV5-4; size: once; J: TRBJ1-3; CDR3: CASSWEEGNTIYF; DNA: TGTGCCAGCAGCTGGGAGGAAGGAAACACCATATATTTT
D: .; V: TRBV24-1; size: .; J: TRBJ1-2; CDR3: CATRGAVDGYTF; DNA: TGTGCCACCCGGGGGGCAGTTGATGGCTACACCTTC
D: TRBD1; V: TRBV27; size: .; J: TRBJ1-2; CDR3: CASSLSRSGQAYGYTF; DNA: TGTGCCAGCAGTTTATCTAGGTCGGGACAGGCCTATGGCTACACCTTC
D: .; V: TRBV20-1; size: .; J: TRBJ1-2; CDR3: CSAPPLGYTF; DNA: TGCAGTGCCCCCCCCTTGGGCTACACCTTC
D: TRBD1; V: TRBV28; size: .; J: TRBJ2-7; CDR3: CASRWTGTNYEQYF; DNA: TGTGCCAGCAGATGGACAGGAACGAACTACGAGCAGTACTTC
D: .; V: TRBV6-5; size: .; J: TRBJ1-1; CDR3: CASSPTNTEAFF; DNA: TGTGCCAGCAGTCCTACGAACACTGAAGCTTTCTTT
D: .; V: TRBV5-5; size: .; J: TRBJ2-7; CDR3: CASSPAGRDTSYEQYF; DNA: TGTGCCAGCAGCCCGGCCGGCAGGGATACATCCTACGAGCAGTACTTC
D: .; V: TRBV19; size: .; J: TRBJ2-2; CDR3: CASSDNAANTGELFF; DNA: TGTGCCAGTAGTGATAACGCCGCGAACACCGGGGAGCTGTTTTTT
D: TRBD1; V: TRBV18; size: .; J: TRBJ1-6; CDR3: CASWTGYNSPLHF; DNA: TGTGCCAGCTGGACAGGCTATAATTCACCCCTCCACTTT
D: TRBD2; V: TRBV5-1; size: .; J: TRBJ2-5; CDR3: CASSLLASVGGETQYF; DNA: TGCGCCAGCAGCCTCCTGGCATCTGTGGGGGGGGAGACCCAGTACTTC
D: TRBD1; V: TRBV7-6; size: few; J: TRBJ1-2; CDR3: CASSLAGTGAFGYTF; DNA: TGTGCCAGCAGCTTAGCCGGGACAGGGGCGTTTGGCTACACCTTC
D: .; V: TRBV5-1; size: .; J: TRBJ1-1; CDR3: CASSLVGGQGTEAFF; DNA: TGCGCCAGCAGCTTGGTGGGGGGCCAAGGGACTGAAGCTTTCTTT
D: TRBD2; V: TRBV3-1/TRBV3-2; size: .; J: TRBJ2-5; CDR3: CASSQDRLAGATTGTQYF; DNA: TGTGCCAGCAGCCAAGATCGACTAGCGGGGGCCACTACGGGGACCCAGTACTTC
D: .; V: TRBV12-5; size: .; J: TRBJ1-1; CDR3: CASGFLFQGKGNTEAFF; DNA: TGTGCTAGTGGTTTCCTGTTCCAGGGGAAAGGAAACACTGAAGCTTTCTTT
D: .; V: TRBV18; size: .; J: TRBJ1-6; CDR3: CASSPGQGNSPLHF; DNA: TGTGCCAGCTCACCGGGCCAGGGAAATTCACCCCTCCACTTT
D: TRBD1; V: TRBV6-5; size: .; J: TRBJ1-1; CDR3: CASSFDRAGVNTEAFF; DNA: TGTGCCAGCAGTTTCGACAGGGCAGGTGTGAACACTGAAGCTTTCTTT
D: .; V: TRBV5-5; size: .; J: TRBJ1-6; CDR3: CASSLGTRSYNSPLHF; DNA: TGTGCCAGCAGCTTAGGGACTCGCTCCTATAATTCACCCCTCCACTTT
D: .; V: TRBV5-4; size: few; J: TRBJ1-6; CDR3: CASSPNSGSGSPLHF; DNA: TGTGCCAGCAGCCCCAACTCGGGGTCGGGTTCACCCCTCCACTTT
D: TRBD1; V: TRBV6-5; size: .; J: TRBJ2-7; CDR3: CASSYRRTGAYEQYF; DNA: TGTGCCAGCAGTTACCGCAGGACAGGGGCCTACGAGCAGTACTTC
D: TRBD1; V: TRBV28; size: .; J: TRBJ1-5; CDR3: CASSFLQGANQPQHF; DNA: TGTGCCAGCAGTTTTTTACAGGGGGCCAATCAGCCCCAGCATTTT
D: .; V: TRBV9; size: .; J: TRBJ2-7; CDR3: CASSVEGGEQYF; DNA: TGTGCCAGCAGCGTAGAAGGGGGCGAGCAGTACTTC